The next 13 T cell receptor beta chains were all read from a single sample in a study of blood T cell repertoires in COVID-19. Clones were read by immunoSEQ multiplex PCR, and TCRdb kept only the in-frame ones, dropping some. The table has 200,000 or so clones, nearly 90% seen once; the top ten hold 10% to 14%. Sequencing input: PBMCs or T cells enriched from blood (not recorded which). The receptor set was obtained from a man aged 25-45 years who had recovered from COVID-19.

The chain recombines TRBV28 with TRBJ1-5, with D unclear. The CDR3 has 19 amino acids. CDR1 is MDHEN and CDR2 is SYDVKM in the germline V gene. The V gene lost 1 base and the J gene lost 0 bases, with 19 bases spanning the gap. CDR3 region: CASSLFAGRFESSNQPQHF. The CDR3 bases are TGTGCCAGCAGTTTATTTGCCGGGAGGTTTGAGTCTAGCAATCAGCCCCAGCATTTT.

CDR3 DNA: TGTGCCAGCAGGCAACTTACTGAAGCTTTCTTT. This gives the protein CASRQLTEAFF. The genes are TRBV28 and TRBJ1-1; D uncertain. Germline V gene data show CDR1 as MDHEN and CDR2 as SYDVKM. Trimming left V 6 bases short and J 5 bases short, with 7 bases between. CDR3 length: 11 amino acids.

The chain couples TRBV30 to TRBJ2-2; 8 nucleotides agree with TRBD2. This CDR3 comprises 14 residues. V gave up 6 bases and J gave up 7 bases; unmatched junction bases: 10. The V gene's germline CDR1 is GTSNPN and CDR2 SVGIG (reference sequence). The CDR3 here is CACGSGGTSGELFF. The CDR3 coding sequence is TGTGCCTGTGGGTCGGGGGGGACGAGCGGGGAGCTGTTTTTT. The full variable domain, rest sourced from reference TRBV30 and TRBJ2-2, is SQTIHQWPATLVQPVGSPLSLECTVEGTSNPNLYWYRQAAGRGLQLLFYSVGIGQISSEVPQNLSASRPQDRQFILSSKKLLLSDSGFYLCACGSGGTSGELFFGEGSRLTVL.

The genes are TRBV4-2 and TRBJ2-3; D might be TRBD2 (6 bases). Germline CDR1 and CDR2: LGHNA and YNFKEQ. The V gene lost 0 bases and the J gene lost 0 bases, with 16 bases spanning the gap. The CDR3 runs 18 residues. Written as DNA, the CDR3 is TGTGCCAGCAGCCAAGATTGGTCCGTCGGGGGAAGCACAGATACGCAGTATTTT. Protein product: CASSQDWSVGGSTDTQYF.

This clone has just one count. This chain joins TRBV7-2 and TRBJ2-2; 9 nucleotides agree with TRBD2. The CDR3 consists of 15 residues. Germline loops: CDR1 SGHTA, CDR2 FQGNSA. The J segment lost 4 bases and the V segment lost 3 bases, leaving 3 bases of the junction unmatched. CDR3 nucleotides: TGTGCCAGCAGCTTGCTAGCGGGATTCACCGGGGAGCTGTTTTTT. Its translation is CASSLLAGFTGELFF.

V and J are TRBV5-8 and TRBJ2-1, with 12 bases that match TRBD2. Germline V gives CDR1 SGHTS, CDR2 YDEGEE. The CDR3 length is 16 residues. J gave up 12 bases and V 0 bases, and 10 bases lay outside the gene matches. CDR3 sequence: CASSLEGASGRDMQFF. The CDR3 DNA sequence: TGTGCCAGCAGCTTGGAGGGGGCTAGCGGGAGGGATATGCAGTTCTTC.

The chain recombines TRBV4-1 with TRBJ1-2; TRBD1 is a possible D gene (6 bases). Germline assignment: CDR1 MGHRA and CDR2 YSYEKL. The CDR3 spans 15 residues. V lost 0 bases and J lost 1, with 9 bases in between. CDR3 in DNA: TGCGCCAGCAGCCAAGAGGACAGCGATAACTATGGCTACACCTTC. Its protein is CASSQEDSDNYGYTF.

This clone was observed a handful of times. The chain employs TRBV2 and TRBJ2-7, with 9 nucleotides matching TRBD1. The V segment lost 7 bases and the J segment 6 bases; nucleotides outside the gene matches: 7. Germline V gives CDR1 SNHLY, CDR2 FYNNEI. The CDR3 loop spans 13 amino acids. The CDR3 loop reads CASTAGTGSEQYF. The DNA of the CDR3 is TGTGCCAGCACGGCCGGGACAGGGAGCGAGCAGTACTTC.

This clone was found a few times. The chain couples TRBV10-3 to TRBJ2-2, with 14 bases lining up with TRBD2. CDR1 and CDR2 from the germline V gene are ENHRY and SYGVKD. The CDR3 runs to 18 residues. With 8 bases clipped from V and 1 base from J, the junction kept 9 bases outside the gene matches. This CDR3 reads CAISLTSGRAGNTGELFF. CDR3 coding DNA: TGTGCCATCTCTCTGACTAGCGGGAGGGCCGGGAACACCGGGGAGCTGTTTTTT.

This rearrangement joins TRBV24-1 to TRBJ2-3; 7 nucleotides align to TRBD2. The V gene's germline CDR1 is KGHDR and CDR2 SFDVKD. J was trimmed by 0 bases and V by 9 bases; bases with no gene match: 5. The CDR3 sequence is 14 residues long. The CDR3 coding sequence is TGTGCCACCTGGCTAGCGGTGAGCACAGATACGCAGTATTTT. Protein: CATWLAVSTDTQYF.

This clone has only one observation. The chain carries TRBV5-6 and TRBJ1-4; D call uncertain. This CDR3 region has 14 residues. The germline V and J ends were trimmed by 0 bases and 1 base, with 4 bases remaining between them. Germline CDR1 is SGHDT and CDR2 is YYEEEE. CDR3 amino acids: CASSLEQTNEKLFF. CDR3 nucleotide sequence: TGTGCCAGCAGCTTGGAGCAAACTAATGAAAAACTGTTTTTT.

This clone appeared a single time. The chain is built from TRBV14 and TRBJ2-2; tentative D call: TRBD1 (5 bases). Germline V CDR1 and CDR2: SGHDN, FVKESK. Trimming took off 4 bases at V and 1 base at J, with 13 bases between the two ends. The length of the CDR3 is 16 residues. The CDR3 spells CASSPFPGRNTGELFF. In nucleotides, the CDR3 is TGTGCCAGCAGCCCTTTCCCAGGGCGGAACACCGGGGAGCTGTTTTTT.

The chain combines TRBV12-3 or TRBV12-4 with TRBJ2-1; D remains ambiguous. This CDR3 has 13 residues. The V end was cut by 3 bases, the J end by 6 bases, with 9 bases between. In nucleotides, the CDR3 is TGTGCCAGCAGTTTTCAGCGTCCCAATGAGCAGTTCTTC. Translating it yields CASSFQRPNEQFF.